The subject of this entry is one T cell receptor beta chain. Its specificity is unknown. The CDR3 has 17 residues. The germline V gene has CDR1 ENHRY and CDR2 SYGVKD. V lost 3 bases and J lost 0, with 15 bases in between. TCRdb itself ran the 5' RACE reads through MiXCR, one entry per CDR3 protein. The sample has 140,000 to 150,000 distinct CDR3 sequences; around 21% are singletons. This sample is part of a study of T-cell memory formation after mild COVID-19. For the study at large: Among the donors, TCR clusters were largely specific to each donor. Findings of the study overall: Among contracting clones, CD4+ were mainly CM/EM and CD8+ enriched in EMRA. Pre-infection memory held some responding clones, suggesting pre-existing cross-reactive T cells responded. Clones that contracted from day 15 to 85 were balanced CD4/CD8, while later expanders leaned CD4+.

The origin of this receptor is an adult woman who had mild COVID-19 (a few samples of this study predate the infection). Cell type and time point are not known. V is TRBV10-3 and J is TRBJ2-1, with a possible D match to TRBD1 (5 bases). Material for sequencing was PBMCs or a T cell subset sorted from them (not recorded which). The CDR3 region has the DNA TGTGCCATCAGTGATCCCATGCGGACAAGCTCCTACAATGAGCAGTTCTTC. Residues: CAISDPMRTSSYNEQFF.